Shown below are 30 T cell receptor beta chains from a single sample sequenced in a study of shared clonotypes between healthy human individuals. The protocol was immunoSEQ multiplex PCR, while the TCRdb copy is restricted to in-frame clones and leaves out a portion. This sample has around 2,000,000 clones, with approximately 95% found just once. Terminally differentiated effector memory CD45RA+ cells were excluded from the naive CD8 cells, which were CD45RO-negative and positively selected for CCR7. The sample consisted of naive CD8+ T cells sorted from blood. Source of these receptors: a young man in good health.

This clone came up a few times. This same CDR3 is encoded by further DNA sequences in the sample. The rearrangement uses TRBV5-1 and TRBJ1-1; no reliable D call. Trimming stripped 4 bases from V and 4 bases from J, with 8 bases between. This CDR3 contains 12 residues. Germline values: CDR1 SGHRS, CDR2 YFSETQ. CDR3 coding DNA: TGCGCCAGCAGCCAAGAGGGCACTGAAGCTTTCTTT. It encodes CASSQEGTEAFF.

V is TRBV28 and J is TRBJ2-1; the match to TRBD2 covers 12 bases. The length of the CDR3 is 17 residues. The germline V gene encodes CDR1 MDHEN and CDR2 SYDVKM. V gave up 2 bases and J gave up 6 bases; unmatched junction bases: 8. Here the CDR3 reads CASSLRLAGEYSNEQFF. CDR3 nucleotide sequence: TGTGCCAGCAGTTTAAGACTAGCGGGGGAATATTCCAATGAGCAGTTCTTC.

This chain links TRBV7-2 with TRBJ2-3, with TRBD2 matching over 8 bases. Per germline, CDR1 SGHTA and CDR2 FQGNSA. The CDR3 is 15 residues long. The V gene end was trimmed by 5 bases and the J gene end by 4 bases; junction bases not matched to a gene: 8. The CDR3 reads CASSPGGGIPDTQYF. The DNA for the CDR3 is TGTGCCAGCAGCCCCGGGGGGGGAATTCCAGATACGCAGTATTTT.

The V and J genes are TRBV5-8 and TRBJ2-2; D is ambiguous. The CDR3 contains 12 residues. V was pared by 4 bases and J by 6 bases, with 7 bases between. In germline, CDR1 is SGHTS, CDR2 YDEGEE. This chain's CDR3 is CASSLSPGELFF. CDR3 in DNA: TGTGCCAGCAGCCTATCCCCCGGGGAGCTGTTTTTT.

V usage is TRBV11-3 and J usage is TRBJ1-2; no reliable D call. The length of the CDR3 is 14 residues. Trimming cost V 0 bases and J 1 base, with 6 bases left between them. Germline V gives CDR1 SGHNT, CDR2 YENEEA. CDR3 in amino acids: CASSLESLNYGYTF. Written as DNA, the CDR3 is TGTGCCAGCAGCTTAGAATCTCTTAACTATGGCTACACCTTC.

The chain has TRBV27 and TRBJ2-1, with 10 bases lining up with TRBD1. V lost 7 bases to trimming and J lost 1 base; unmatched junction nucleotides: 1. Germline lookup yields CDR1 MNHEY and CDR2 SMNVEV (reference sequence). This CDR3 comprises 14 residues. Here the CDR3 DNA reads TGTGCCAGCAAGGGACAGGGGTCCTACAATGAGCAGTTCTTC. It translates to CASKGQGSYNEQFF.

This chain connects TRBV7-9 to TRBJ1-4; D is possibly TRBD1 (6 bases). This CDR3 is 15 amino acids long. Deletions cut 4 bases from V and 3 bases from J, with 12 bases between. Germline V gene data show CDR1 as SEHNR and CDR2 as FQNEAQ (reference sequence). The CDR3 sequence: CASSSSGDPNEKLFF. The DNA of the CDR3 is TGTGCCAGCAGCTCCTCAGGGGACCCTAATGAAAAACTGTTTTTT. The variable domain in full, with the rest retrieved from reference TRBV7-9 and TRBJ1-4, is DTGVSQNPRHKITKRGQNVTFRCDPISEHNRLYWYRQTLGQGPEFLTYFQNEAQLEKSRLLSDRFSAERPKGSFSTLEIQRTEQGDSAMYLCASSSSGDPNEKLFFGSGTQLSVL.

The gene calls are TRBV4-1 and TRBJ2-7, with D uncertain. V shed 3 bases and J shed 3 bases, with 15 bases lying between them. Germline assignment: CDR1 MGHRA and CDR2 YSYEKL. This CDR3 spans 15 amino acids. CDR3 in DNA: TGCGCCAGCAGCCACAAGGTGGGGAATGTCTACGAGCAGTACTTC. Its translation is CASSHKVGNVYEQYF.

The chain carries TRBV7-9 and TRBJ2-7; perhaps TRBD1 as D (5 bases). Trimming took off 5 bases at V and 0 bases at J, with 11 bases between the two ends. Germline CDR1 and CDR2: SEHNR and FQNEAQ (reference sequence). The CDR3 runs 14 residues. The CDR3: CASSDGHFSYEQYF. For the CDR3, the DNA is TGTGCCAGCAGCGACGGACATTTCTCCTACGAGCAGTACTTC.

The rearrangement uses TRBV6-1 and TRBJ2-7; D may be TRBD1 (6 bases). CDR1 is MNHNS, CDR2 SASEGT, per germline. This CDR3 has 14 amino acids. With 3 bases removed from V and 3 bases from J, the gap between germline ends came to 12 bases. The CDR3 DNA sequence: TGTGCCAGCAGTGACCGGGACAAGGGCTACGAGCAGTACTTC. Translated: CASSDRDKGYEQYF.

The rearrangement links TRBV27 to TRBJ2-2, with 7 bases lining up with TRBD1. With 5 bases clipped from V and 4 bases from J, the junction kept 7 bases outside the gene matches. The CDR3 extends over 15 amino acids. Germline values: CDR1 MNHEY, CDR2 SMNVEV (reference sequence). The CDR3 DNA sequence: TGTGCCAGCAGTCTAGGGACAGAAGGCACCGGGGAGCTGTTTTTT. This sequence encodes CASSLGTEGTGELFF.

This sequence joins TRBV28 and TRBJ1-2; 7 bases map to TRBD1. CDR1 and CDR2 from the germline V gene are MDHEN and SYDVKM. This CDR3 is 17 amino acids long. V was clipped by 6 bases and J by 0 bases; unmatched bases: 13. The CDR3 protein is CASSRLAEGAPNYGYTF. Here the CDR3 DNA reads TGTGCCAGCAGCCGACTCGCGGAGGGGGCCCCTAACTATGGCTACACCTTC.

The chain uses TRBV29-1 and TRBJ1-2; D is unclear. V was shortened by 4 bases and J by 3 bases, with 12 bases between the two germline ends. Germline CDR1 SQVTM, CDR2 ANQGSEA. There are 13 residues in the CDR3. CDR3 DNA: TGCAGCGTTGTAGAGGGTTGGGACTATGGCTACACCTTC. Its protein is CSVVEGWDYGYTF.

On this clone itself: This specimen includes other DNA sequences encoding the same CDR3. The chain carries TRBV7-2 and TRBJ2-5, with TRBD2 identical over 9 bases. The CDR3 contains 16 residues. In germline, CDR1 is SGHTA, CDR2 FQGNSA. J was trimmed by 1 base and V by 1 base; bases with no gene match: 4. CDR3 nucleotides: TGTGCCAGCAGCTTAGTGCCAGCGGGAGGCCAAGAGACCCAGTACTTC. This sequence encodes CASSLVPAGGQETQYF. The variable domain in full, with the rest retrieved from reference TRBV7-2 and TRBJ2-5, is GAGVSQSPSNKVTEKGKDVELRCDPISGHTALYWYRQSLGQGLEFLIYFQGNSAPDKSGLPSDRFSAERTGGSVSTLTIQRTQQEDSAVYLCASSLVPAGGQETQYFGPGTRLLVL.

The V gene is TRBV9, the J gene TRBJ2-2; D remains ambiguous. V was trimmed by 3 bases and J by 4 bases, leaving 4 bases between them. CDR3 length: 12 residues. From germline, CDR1 is SGDLS and CDR2 YYNGEE. The CDR3 sequence: CASSESTGELFF. CDR3 DNA: TGTGCCAGCAGCGAGTCCACCGGGGAGCTGTTTTTT. Looking up the rest from reference TRBV9 and TRBJ2-2 gives the full variable domain: DSGVTQTPKHLITATGQRVTLRCSPRSGDLSVYWYQQSLDQGLQFLIQYYNGEERAKGNILERFSAQQFPDLHSELNLSSLELGDSALYFCASSESTGELFFGEGSRLTVL.

The chain links TRBV9 to TRBJ2-2; a possible D gene is TRBD1 (6 bases). The CDR3 loop spans 15 amino acids. Germline CDR1 is SGDLS and CDR2 is YYNGEE. The ends were cut back, 3 bases at V and 6 bases at J, with 15 bases in the middle. The CDR3 DNA follows: TGTGCCAGCAGCGGTACGGGACACCAGGCCGGGGAGCTGTTTTTT. It translates to CASSGTGHQAGELFF.

The chain carries TRBV27 and TRBJ2-7; possibly TRBD2 for D (6 bases). The V end was cut by 0 bases, the J end by 0 bases, with 12 bases between. The CDR3 is 16 residues long. Germline CDR1 and CDR2: MNHEY and SMNVEV (reference sequence). CDR3 sequence reads: CASSLSGLPFSYEQYF. In nucleotides, the CDR3 is TGTGCCAGCAGTTTATCGGGACTGCCTTTCTCCTACGAGCAGTACTTC.

This chain joins TRBV21-1 and TRBJ2-3; TRBD2 is the table's D call, not checked against the DNA. TRBV21-1 is a documented pseudogene. The length of the CDR3 is 14 residues. The DNA of the CDR3 is TGTGCCAGCACGACTAGCGGCAGCACAGATACGCAGTATTTT. This translates into CASTTSGSTDTQYF.

The chain links TRBV27 to TRBJ1-4; TRBD1 agrees at 7 bases. The germline CDR1 and CDR2 sequences are MNHEY and SMNVEV (reference sequence). The CDR3 sequence is 19 residues long. The V segment lost 6 bases and the J segment 6 bases; nucleotides outside the gene matches: 22. The DNA for the CDR3 is TGTGCCAGCAGCCTTTCAGGCGGGACAGAATCGTGGGGGTATGAAAAACTGTTTTTT. Amino acid sequence: CASSLSGGTESWGYEKLFF. The variable domain in full, with the rest retrieved from reference TRBV27 and TRBJ1-4, is EAQVTQNPRYLITVTGKKLTVTCSQNMNHEYMSWYRQDPGLGLRQIYYSMNVEVTDKGDVPEGYKVSRKEKRNFPLILESPSPNQTSLYFCASSLSGGTESWGYEKLFFGSGTQLSVL.

The chain employs TRBV7-9 and TRBJ1-6; TRBD1 is a possible D gene (6 bases). Trimming took 6 bases from V and 9 from J, leaving 15 bases between them. In germline, CDR1 is SEHNR, CDR2 FQNEAQ (reference sequence). The CDR3 contains 14 residues. The CDR3, as DNA: TGTGCCAGCAGTAGGGGGGGGACGGGTTCACCCCTCCACTTT. Amino acid sequence: CASSRGGTGSPLHF.

The chain uses TRBV5-4 and TRBJ2-7; D may be TRBD1 (5 bases). CDR3 length: 12 residues. V was shortened by 5 bases and J by 6 bases, with 12 bases between the two germline ends. CDR1 and CDR2 from the germline V gene are SGHNT and YYREEE (reference sequence). CDR3 sequence: CASSIGRAEQYF. The CDR3 DNA sequence: TGTGCCAGCAGTATTGGCAGGGCCGAGCAGTACTTC.

This chain joins TRBV20-1 and TRBJ2-7, with D hard to call. The CDR3 extends over 11 amino acids. Trimming took 6 bases from V and 0 from J, leaving 6 bases between them. From germline, CDR1 is DFQATT and CDR2 SNEGSKA (reference sequence). The CDR3 is CSAEDSYEQYF. Written as DNA, the CDR3 is TGCAGTGCCGAGGACTCCTACGAGCAGTACTTC.

This chain links TRBV19 with TRBJ2-7; the match to TRBD2 covers 9 bases. Germline CDR1 reads LNHDA; CDR2 reads SQIVND (reference sequence). Unmatched junction bases numbered 2, after V lost 3 bases and J lost 5 bases. This CDR3 has 13 residues. In DNA form, the CDR3 reads TGTGCCAGTAGTATGGGACTAGCAAACGAGCAGTACTTC. Translating gives CASSMGLANEQYF.

The rearrangement joins TRBV6-1 to TRBJ2-7; 11 nucleotides line up with TRBD2. V was pared by 6 bases and J by 2 bases, with 6 bases of the junction left unmatched. CDR1 is MNHNS, CDR2 SASEGT, per germline. The CDR3 has 15 amino acids. CDR3: CASRPTSGGAYEQYF. CDR3 coding DNA: TGTGCCAGCAGACCTACTAGCGGGGGAGCCTACGAGCAGTACTTC.

The chain employs TRBV19 and TRBJ2-7; 8 bases are shared with TRBD1. The CDR3 totals 14 residues. V lost 4 bases, J lost 2 bases, and 4 bases stayed unmatched. Germline CDR1 reads LNHDA; CDR2 reads SQIVND (reference sequence). The CDR3: CASSNTGGPYEQYF. CDR3 bases: TGTGCCAGTAGTAACACAGGGGGACCCTACGAGCAGTACTTC.

This clone showed up just once. The sample has other DNA sequences that encode this CDR3 too. The chain's CDR3 is CASSLGLAGATDTQYF. The CDR3 DNA sequence: TGTGCCAGCAGCTTGGGGCTAGCGGGGGCCACAGATACGCAGTATTTT. J is TRBJ2-3 and V is TRBV5-6; 10 positions agree with TRBD2. Germline CDR1 and CDR2: SGHDT and YYEEEE. This CDR3 has 16 amino acids. V shed 0 bases and J 2 bases; nucleotides not matched to a gene: 3.

The CDR3 spells CASTHFVVQGEGTEAFF. In DNA, the CDR3 is TGCGCCAGCACCCACTTTGTTGTCCAAGGGGAGGGCACTGAAGCTTTCTTT. The chain has TRBV4-1 and TRBJ1-1; perhaps TRBD1 as D (5 bases). The CDR3 is 17 amino acids. V was clipped by 7 bases and J by 4 bases, with 25 bases between them. Germline loops: CDR1 MGHRA, CDR2 YSYEKL.

The CDR3 region is CASSEGQKTPYGYTF. The CDR3 DNA reads TGTGCCAGCAGTGAAGGCCAAAAGACTCCGTATGGCTACACCTTC. The rearrangement links TRBV2 to TRBJ1-2; no reliable D call. V was trimmed by 1 base and J by 5 bases, leaving 14 bases between them. From germline, CDR1 is SNHLY and CDR2 FYNNEI. The CDR3 length is 15 residues.

V is TRBV6-5 and J is TRBJ2-1; D unclear. Trimming removed 0 bases from V and 3 bases from J, with 9 bases in between. Germline loops: CDR1 MNHEY, CDR2 SVGAGI. The CDR3 extends over 15 amino acids. The CDR3 sequence: CASSYSAAGYNEQFF. CDR3 DNA: TGTGCCAGCAGTTACTCTGCTGCCGGCTACAATGAGCAGTTCTTC.

This chain links TRBV27 with TRBJ2-3; D uncertain. The germline V and J ends were trimmed by 0 bases and 6 bases, with 13 bases remaining between them. The CDR3 covers 15 residues. Germline CDR1 MNHEY, CDR2 SMNVEV (reference sequence). The DNA of the CDR3 is TGTGCCAGCAGTTTATCGACCCAGGTGACCGATACGCAGTATTTT. Amino acid sequence: CASSLSTQVTDTQYF.